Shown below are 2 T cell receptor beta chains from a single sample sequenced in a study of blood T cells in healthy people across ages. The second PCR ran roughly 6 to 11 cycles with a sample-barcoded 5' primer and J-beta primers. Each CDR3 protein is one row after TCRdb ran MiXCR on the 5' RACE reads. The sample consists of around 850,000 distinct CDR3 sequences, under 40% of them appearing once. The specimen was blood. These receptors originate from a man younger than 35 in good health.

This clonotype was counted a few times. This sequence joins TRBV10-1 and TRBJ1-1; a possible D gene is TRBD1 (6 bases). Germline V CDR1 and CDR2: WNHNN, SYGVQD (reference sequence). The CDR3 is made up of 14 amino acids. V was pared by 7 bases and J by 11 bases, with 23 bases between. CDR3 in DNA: TGCGCCAGCACCCTATTAGGGGGGGGGATCAGTGCTTTCTTT. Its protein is CASTLLGGGISAFF.

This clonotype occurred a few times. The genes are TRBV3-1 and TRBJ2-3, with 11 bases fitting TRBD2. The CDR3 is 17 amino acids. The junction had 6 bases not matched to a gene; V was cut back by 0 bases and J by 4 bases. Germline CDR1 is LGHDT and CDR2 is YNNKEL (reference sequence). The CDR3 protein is CASSQEVAGGRSDTQYF. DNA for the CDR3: TGTGCCAGCAGCCAAGAGGTAGCGGGGGGGCGATCAGATACGCAGTATTTT.